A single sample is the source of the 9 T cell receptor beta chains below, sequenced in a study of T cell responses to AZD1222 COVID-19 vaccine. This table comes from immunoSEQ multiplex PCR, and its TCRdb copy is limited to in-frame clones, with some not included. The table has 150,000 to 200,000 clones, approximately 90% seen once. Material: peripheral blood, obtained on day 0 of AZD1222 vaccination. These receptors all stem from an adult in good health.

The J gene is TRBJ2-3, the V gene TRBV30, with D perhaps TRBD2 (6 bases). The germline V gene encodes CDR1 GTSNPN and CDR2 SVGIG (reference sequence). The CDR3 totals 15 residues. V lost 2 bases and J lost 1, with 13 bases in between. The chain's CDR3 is CAWSRQGGGTDTQYF. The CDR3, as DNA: TGTGCCTGGAGTCGGCAAGGCGGGGGCACAGATACGCAGTATTTT.

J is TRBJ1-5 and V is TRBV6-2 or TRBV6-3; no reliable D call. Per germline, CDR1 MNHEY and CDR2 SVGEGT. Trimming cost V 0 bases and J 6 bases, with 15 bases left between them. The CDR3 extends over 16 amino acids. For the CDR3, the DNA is TGTGCCAGCAGTTACTCGAGAACCGGGCTCGGTCAGCCCCAGCATTTT. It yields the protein CASSYSRTGLGQPQHF.

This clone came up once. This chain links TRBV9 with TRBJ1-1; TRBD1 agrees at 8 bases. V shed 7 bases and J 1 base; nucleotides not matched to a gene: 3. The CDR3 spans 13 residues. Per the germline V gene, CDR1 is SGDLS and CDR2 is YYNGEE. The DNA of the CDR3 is TGTGCCAGCGGGACAGGACCGAACACTGAAGCTTTCTTT. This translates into CASGTGPNTEAFF.

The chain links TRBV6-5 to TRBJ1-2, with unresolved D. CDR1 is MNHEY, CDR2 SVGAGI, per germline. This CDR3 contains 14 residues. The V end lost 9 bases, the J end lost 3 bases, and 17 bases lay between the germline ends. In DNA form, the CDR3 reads TGTGCCAGACTACCTCATCCCGCTGACTATGGCTACACCTTC. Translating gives CARLPHPADYGYTF.

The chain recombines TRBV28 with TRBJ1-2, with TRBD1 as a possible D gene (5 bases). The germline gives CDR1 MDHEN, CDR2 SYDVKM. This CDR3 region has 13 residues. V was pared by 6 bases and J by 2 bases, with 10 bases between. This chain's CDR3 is CASRVAGNYGYTF. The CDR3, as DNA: TGTGCCAGCAGGGTAGCAGGGAACTATGGCTACACCTTC.

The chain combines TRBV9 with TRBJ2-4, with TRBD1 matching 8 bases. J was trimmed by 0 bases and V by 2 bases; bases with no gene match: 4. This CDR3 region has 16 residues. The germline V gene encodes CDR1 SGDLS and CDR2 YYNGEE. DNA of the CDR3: TGTGCCAGCAGCGTCGGACAGGGCATAGCCAAAAACATTCAGTACTTC. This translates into CASSVGQGIAKNIQYF.

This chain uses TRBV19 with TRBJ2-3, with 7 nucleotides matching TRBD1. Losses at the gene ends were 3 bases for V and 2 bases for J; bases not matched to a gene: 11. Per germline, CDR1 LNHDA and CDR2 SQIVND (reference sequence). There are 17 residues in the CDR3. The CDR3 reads CASSIGTDFFITDTQYF. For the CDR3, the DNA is TGTGCCAGTAGTATCGGGACAGACTTCTTTATCACAGATACGCAGTATTTT.

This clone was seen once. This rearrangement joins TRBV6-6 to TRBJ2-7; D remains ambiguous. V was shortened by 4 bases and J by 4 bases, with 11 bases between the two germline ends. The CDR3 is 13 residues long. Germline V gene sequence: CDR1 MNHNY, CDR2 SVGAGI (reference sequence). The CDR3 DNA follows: TGTGCCAGCAGTTCCACTATCTTTTACGAGCAGTACTTC. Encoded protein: CASSSTIFYEQYF.

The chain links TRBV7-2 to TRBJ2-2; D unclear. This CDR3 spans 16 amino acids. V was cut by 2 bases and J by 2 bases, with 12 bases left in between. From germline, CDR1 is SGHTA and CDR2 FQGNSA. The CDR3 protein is CASSLLRARNTGELFF. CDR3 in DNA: TGTGCCAGCAGCTTACTACGGGCTCGAAACACCGGGGAGCTGTTTTTT.